The 30 T cell receptor beta chains presented below share a single source sample, sequenced in a study of T cells in Graves' hyperthyroidism and ophthalmopathy. Amplified TCR beta CDR3 regions came from RNA transcripts. During a first-round RT-PCR of the TCR CDR3, the HTBI primer set was used. TCRdb reprocessed the multiplex PCR reads via MiXCR and lists one record per CDR3 protein. Seen here are under 400,000 distinct CDR3 sequences, about 12% observed once, and the top ten hold around 9.2%. Sequencing was done on a sample of blood. The origin of the receptors is a woman aged 18-30 years with Graves' hyperthyroidism.

A few counts support this clonotype. This rearrangement joins TRBV20-1 to TRBJ1-3; D unclear. V lost 5 bases, J lost 1 base, and 9 bases lay in between. The CDR3 is made up of 13 amino acids. CDR1 DFQATT and CDR2 SNEGSKA come from the germline V gene (reference sequence). In DNA form, the CDR3 reads TGCAGTGCTCCCTCCGTATCTGGAAACACCATATATTTT. Its protein product is CSAPSVSGNTIYF.

The sample holds many counts of this clonotype. The rearrangement links TRBV18 to TRBJ1-1, with 7 bases identical to TRBD1. CDR1 KGHSH and CDR2 LQKENI come from the germline V gene. The CDR3 consists of 15 residues. J gave up 5 bases and V 1 base, and 7 bases lay outside the gene matches. CDR3 sequence: CASSPQQGRRTEAFF. CDR3 bases: TGTGCCAGCTCACCACAACAGGGGCGGAGGACTGAAGCTTTCTTT.

This clonotype was observed at least ten times. For the CDR3, the DNA is TGCGCCAGCAGCCAAACATCCGCGCTTTCCTACAATGAGCAGTTCTTC. It yields the protein CASSQTSALSYNEQFF. This chain joins TRBV4-1 and TRBJ2-1; D gene unclear. There are 16 residues in the CDR3. The germline V gene has CDR1 MGHRA and CDR2 YSYEKL. The V end was cut by 2 bases, the J end by 1 base, with 12 bases between.

The sample holds many counts of this clonotype. The chain links TRBV3-1 to TRBJ2-5; possible D gene TRBD2, 6 bases. Per germline, CDR1 LGHDT and CDR2 YNNKEL (reference sequence). The CDR3 has 16 residues. V dropped 1 base and J dropped 1 base, with 13 bases sitting between them. CDR3 amino acids: CASSQVSGEIQETQYF. The CDR3 nucleotides read TGTGCCAGCAGCCAAGTTTCGGGGGAGATCCAAGAGACCCAGTACTTC.

This clonotype was counted only a few times. This sequence may be a read error, since a much larger clone differs from it by one base. The chain joins TRBV7-2 to TRBJ1-1; no clear D. This CDR3 is built from 13 residues. Trimming shortened V by 2 bases and J by 6 bases, and 10 bases separated the two germline ends. Germline V lookup: CDR1 SGHTA, CDR2 FQGNSA. In DNA form, the CDR3 reads TGTGCCAGCAGCTTAAATCCCGACGCTGAAGCTTTCTTT. Encoded protein: CASSLNPDAEAFF.

This clonotype was detected ten times or more. The V gene is TRBV27, the J gene TRBJ1-2; no clear D gene. The CDR3 has 13 residues. CDR1 is MNHEY and CDR2 is SMNVEV in the germline V gene (reference sequence). With 2 bases removed from V and 4 bases from J, the gap between germline ends came to 8 bases. CDR3 nucleotide sequence: TGTGCCAGCAGTTTAACGGACGGCTATGGCTACACCTTC. This sequence encodes CASSLTDGYGYTF.

This clonotype was recorded many times. The gene calls are TRBV28 and TRBJ2-7, with 7 bases aligning to TRBD1. The junction had 7 bases not matched to a gene; V was cut back by 8 bases and J by 6 bases. Germline V gene sequence: CDR1 MDHEN, CDR2 SYDVKM. CDR3 length: 12 residues. The CDR3 spells CASLGQPGEQYF. The CDR3 DNA follows: TGTGCCAGCCTGGGACAGCCAGGCGAGCAGTACTTC.

This chain connects TRBV9 to TRBJ2-7, with 9 bases that match TRBD1. CDR1 SGDLS and CDR2 YYNGEE come from the germline V gene. The V gene end was trimmed by 4 bases and the J gene end by 0 bases; junction bases not matched to a gene: 5. The CDR3 totals 15 residues. Here the CDR3 DNA reads TGTGCCAGCAGCCGACAGGGGGAAGCCTCCTACGAGCAGTACTTC. Translated: CASSRQGEASYEQYF.

This clonotype was counted ten times or more. For the CDR3, the DNA is TGTGCCAGCAGTTTGTCACAGGGGGCGTTGGGTCCGCCCCAGCATTTT. It codes for CASSLSQGALGPPQHF. The chain recombines TRBV12-3 or TRBV12-4 with TRBJ1-5; TRBD1 matches 9 bases. After removal of 3 bases from V and 9 bases from J, the junction contained 12 bases not matched to a gene. The length of the CDR3 is 16 residues.

This clonotype appeared many times. The V gene is TRBV18, the J gene TRBJ2-2; 7 bases are shared with TRBD1. The J segment lost 6 bases and the V segment lost 6 bases, leaving 4 bases of the junction unmatched. CDR3 length equals 13 residues. Germline V lookup: CDR1 KGHSH, CDR2 LQKENI. The CDR3 protein is CASSPDRAGELFF. The CDR3 DNA reads as TGTGCCAGCTCTCCCGACAGGGCCGGGGAGCTGTTTTTT.

On this clonotype: Given a much more abundant clone one base away, this may be a read error. V gene TRBV20-1 combines with J gene TRBJ2-7; D ambiguous. Deletions cut 1 base from V and 2 bases from J, with 12 bases between. The length of the CDR3 is 14 residues. The germline gives CDR1 DFQATT, CDR2 SNEGSKA (reference sequence). CDR3 sequence: CSARALQKPYEQYF. The CDR3 nucleotides read TGCAGTGCTAGAGCTCTACAGAAACCCTACGAGCAGTACTTC.

The V and J genes are TRBV18 and TRBJ1-1; D is possibly TRBD1 (5 bases). CDR1 KGHSH and CDR2 LQKENI come from the germline V gene. This CDR3 has 17 amino acids. V was cut by 2 bases and J by 2 bases, with 18 bases left in between. CDR3 residues: CASSPEYWTRGNTEAFF. DNA of the CDR3: TGTGCCAGCTCACCAGAATATTGGACAAGAGGAAACACTGAAGCTTTCTTT.

This clonotype was counted a few times. The chain couples TRBV20-1 to TRBJ2-7, with D possibly TRBD2 on 7 matching bases. Germline V gene sequence: CDR1 DFQATT, CDR2 SNEGSKA (reference sequence). This CDR3 spans 14 amino acids. The V end was cut by 6 bases, the J end by 0 bases, with 15 bases between. The CDR3 sequence: CSAAGRGASYEQYF. CDR3 bases: TGCAGTGCCGCGGGACGGGGGGCCTCCTACGAGCAGTACTTC.

This clonotype came up many times. This chain joins TRBV12-5 and TRBJ2-7; D remains ambiguous. The CDR3 runs to 13 residues. In germline, CDR1 is LGHNT, CDR2 FRNRAP. Deletions cut 3 bases from V and 6 bases from J, with 12 bases between. CDR3 bases: TGTGCTAGTGGTTTCAAGGAGATCGCCGAGCAGTACTTC. Protein product: CASGFKEIAEQYF.

The chain has TRBV29-1 and TRBJ2-7; 11 bases fit TRBD2. There are 15 residues in the CDR3. The junction had 4 bases not matched to a gene; V was cut back by 3 bases and J by 0 bases. Germline CDR1 SQVTM, CDR2 ANQGSEA. The CDR3 here is CSVETSGVSSYEQYF. CDR3 bases: TGCAGCGTTGAGACTAGCGGGGTTAGCTCCTACGAGCAGTACTTC.

The chain carries TRBV7-9 and TRBJ1-4; 10 nucleotides align to TRBD1. J gave up 4 bases and V 5 bases, and 4 bases lay outside the gene matches. CDR1 and CDR2 (germline): SEHNR, FQNEAQ (reference sequence). The CDR3 runs 15 residues. CDR3 sequence: CASSARDRGNEKLFF. In DNA form, the CDR3 reads TGTGCCAGCAGCGCCCGGGACAGGGGTAATGAAAAACTGTTTTTT. Variable domain in full (rest from reference TRBV7-9 and TRBJ1-4): DTGVSQNPRHKITKRGQNVTFRCDPISEHNRLYWYRQTLGQGPEFLTYFQNEAQLEKSRLLSDRFSAERPKGSFSTLEIQRTEQGDSAMYLCASSARDRGNEKLFFGSGTQLSVL.

This clonotype was seen only a few times. The chain uses TRBV7-8 and TRBJ1-1, with 8 bases that match TRBD1. V shed 5 bases, J shed 4 bases, and the junction held 12 bases outside the gene matches. The CDR3 length is 16 residues. Germline CDR1 reads SGHVS; CDR2 reads FQNEAQ. CDR3 in amino acids: CASSLSRTGLSTEAFF. The CDR3, as DNA: TGTGCCAGCAGCCTAAGCCGGACAGGGTTGAGCACTGAAGCTTTCTTT.

The sample holds many counts of this clonotype. Here the CDR3 reads CATSRPSSGTHTEAFF. The CDR3 bases are TGTGCCACCAGCAGACCGTCCTCCGGGACACACACTGAAGCTTTCTTT. The V gene is TRBV15, the J gene TRBJ1-1; D might be TRBD1 (6 bases). CDR1 and CDR2 from the germline V gene are LNHNV and YYDKDF (reference sequence). The V gene lost 2 bases and the J gene lost 3 bases, with 16 bases spanning the gap. The CDR3 has 16 amino acids.

This clonotype was counted ten times or more. The CDR3 reads CASNPSGVNTEAFF. The CDR3 DNA follows: TGTGCCAGCAACCCAAGCGGAGTGAACACTGAAGCTTTCTTT. This sequence joins TRBV12-3 or TRBV12-4 and TRBJ1-1; D gene uncertain. CDR3 length: 14 residues. Trimming stripped 7 bases from V and 0 bases from J, with 12 bases between.

This clonotype occurred many times. The chain combines TRBV12-3 or TRBV12-4 with TRBJ1-6; perhaps TRBD1 as D (6 bases). CDR3 length: 14 residues. The V end lost 8 bases, the J end lost 7 bases, and 15 bases lay between the germline ends. The DNA for the CDR3 is TGTGCCAGCCGGACAGAGACCGCAAATTCACCCCTCCACTTT. Its protein product is CASRTETANSPLHF.

The chain couples TRBV2 to TRBJ1-2; D remains unclear. Deletions cut 2 bases from V and 4 bases from J, with 14 bases between. The CDR3 runs 15 residues. Germline values: CDR1 SNHLY, CDR2 FYNNEI. The CDR3 region has the DNA TGTGCCAGCAGTGAAAGGAGGGCCGGAACCTATGGCTACACCTTC. This sequence encodes CASSERRAGTYGYTF.

This clonotype turned up a few times. This rearrangement joins TRBV5-6 to TRBJ1-5; 8 bases fit TRBD1. Germline V gene sequence: CDR1 SGHDT, CDR2 YYEEEE. V gave up 3 bases and J gave up 7 bases; unmatched junction bases: 6. The CDR3 covers 14 residues. CDR3 sequence: CASSSGTGFQPQHF. In DNA form, the CDR3 reads TGTGCCAGCAGCTCCGGGACAGGATTCCAGCCCCAGCATTTT.

In regard to this clonotype: This may be a read error, as it is one base from a much larger clone. Because the CDR3 is missing its conserved closing phenylalanine or tryptophan, this is likely a read error. This sequence joins TRBV6-5 and TRBJ2-7, with TRBD1 as a possible D gene (6 bases). This CDR3 is 13 amino acids long. V lost 10 bases, J lost 0 bases, and 13 bases lay in between. Germline V lookup: CDR1 MNHEY, CDR2 SVGAGI. In DNA, the CDR3 is TGTGCCACTGGACAGTTCGCCTCCTACGAGCAGTACCTC. This sequence encodes CATGQFASYEQYL.

This clonotype was recorded many times. This chain uses TRBV7-9 with TRBJ1-2; D possibly corresponds to TRBD1 (6 bases). Germline V CDR1 and CDR2: SEHNR, FQNEAQ (reference sequence). The CDR3 runs 13 residues. V lost 1 base to trimming and J lost 5 bases, with 8 bases between them. CDR3 bases: TGTGCCAGCAGCTTAGAGGGGGTATATGGCTACACCTTC. Translating gives CASSLEGVYGYTF.

In this sample, this clonotype turned up a few times. The V call is TRBV9, the J call TRBJ1-4; D not resolved. The CDR3 is made up of 15 amino acids. Trimming stripped 4 bases from V and 0 bases from J, with 10 bases between. The germline CDR1 and CDR2 sequences are SGDLS and YYNGEE. CDR3 residues: CASSPSGATNEKLFF. For the CDR3, the DNA is TGTGCCAGCAGCCCGTCCGGGGCAACTAATGAAAAACTGTTTTTT. Complete variable domain (other parts from reference TRBV9 and TRBJ1-4): DSGVTQTPKHLITATGQRVTLRCSPRSGDLSVYWYQQSLDQGLQFLIQYYNGEERAKGNILERFSAQQFPDLHSELNLSSLELGDSALYFCASSPSGATNEKLFFGSGTQLSVL.

This clonotype was recorded at least ten times. The chain combines TRBV6-2 or TRBV6-3 with TRBJ2-5; D is unclear. Germline V gene sequence: CDR1 MNHEY, CDR2 SVGEGT. V dropped 7 bases and J dropped 0 bases, with 18 bases sitting between them. This CDR3 has 16 amino acids. CDR3 amino acids: CASNKNRNQYQETQYF. Here the CDR3 DNA reads TGTGCCAGCAACAAAAACAGAAACCAGTACCAAGAGACCCAGTACTTC.

In this sample, this clonotype turned up many times. J is TRBJ1-6 and V is TRBV27, with a possible D match to TRBD1 (6 bases). CDR3 length: 16 residues. V was clipped by 4 bases and J by 8 bases, with 18 bases between them. The germline gives CDR1 MNHEY, CDR2 SMNVEV (reference sequence). The CDR3 DNA reads as TGTGCCAGCAGTTCACCCGCCGGGGGGGCGCATTCACCCCTCCACTTT. Its protein is CASSSPAGGAHSPLHF.

V is TRBV6-1 and J is TRBJ2-5, with D hard to call. Germline V gene sequence: CDR1 MNHNS, CDR2 SASEGT. The CDR3 is 12 residues long. Trimming pared 5 bases from V and 5 bases from J, leaving 9 bases between. CDR3 nucleotides: TGTGCCAGCAGTCCGCGAAAGGAGACCCAGTACTTC. Protein sequence: CASSPRKETQYF.

The chain joins TRBV5-1 to TRBJ2-1, with 14 bases matching TRBD2. V shed 7 bases and J 2 bases; nucleotides not matched to a gene: 11. Germline values: CDR1 SGHRS, CDR2 YFSETQ. The CDR3 runs 18 residues. CDR3 residues: CASGPGTSGRVPYNEQFF. DNA for the CDR3: TGCGCCAGCGGGCCCGGGACTAGCGGGAGAGTACCCTACAATGAGCAGTTCTTC.

This clonotype has a count of ten or more. This chain uses TRBV6-6 with TRBJ1-6; D uncertain. Germline CDR1 is MNHNY and CDR2 is SVGAGI (reference sequence). The CDR3 runs 17 residues. V shed 1 base and J shed 0 bases, with 10 bases lying between them. CDR3 residues: CASSYWAPSSYNSPLHF. CDR3 in DNA: TGTGCCAGCAGTTACTGGGCACCGAGCTCCTATAATTCACCCCTCCACTTT.